This T cell receptor (beta chain) originates from a study of T cells in localized non-small cell lung cancer. Study-wide points: Without multi-region sequencing, intratumor heterogeneity could not be excluded. Uninvolved nearby lung showed the greatest T cell clonality, exceeding that found in tumor. In the blood, greater T cell density corresponded to longer overall survival. Appearances in adjacent lung were noted for a median approximately 50 of the top 100 tumor clones.

The V and J ends lost 2 bases and 6 bases respectively, with 10 bases between them. CDR1 and CDR2 (germline): SEHNR, FQNEAQ (reference sequence). This CDR3 contains 13 residues. Generated by immunoSEQ multiplex PCR, the TCRdb table keeps only in-frame clones and is missing some. The sample gives about 26,000 clones, 82% of which show up once; around 4.1% is in the top ten. To note about this clone: Its antigen is undetermined.

This TCR was sampled from a woman aged 40-69 years with stage I lung adenocarcinoma. The chain has TRBV7-9 and TRBJ1-2; D remains ambiguous. Sequencing used peripheral blood, obtained before any cancer treatment. The CDR3 DNA reads as TGTGCCAGCAGCTTAAGGGAATCCGATGGCTACACCTTC. This codes for CASSLRESDGYTF.